The present T cell receptor beta chain was sequenced within a study of T-cell reconstitution after alpha-beta-depleted transplantation in children. Study-wide points: Reportedly, alpha-beta T cells present about two months post-transplant originated from several hundred expanded clones of graft origin.

A TCRbeta library incorporating unique molecular identifiers was prepared. TCRdb recomputed calls from the PCR reads with MiXCR, one row per CDR3 protein. The profile shows around 440,000 distinct CDR3 sequences, roughly a tenth of them singletons. Trimming stripped 1 base from V and 3 bases from J, with 7 bases between. The V gene's germline CDR1 is DFQATT and CDR2 SNEGSKA (reference sequence). The CDR3 runs to 13 residues. This clonotype was picked up many times. Its antigen is currently unknown. The rearrangement uses TRBV20-1 and TRBJ1-5; the D gene is possibly TRBD1 (6 bases). This sequence originates from a child aged 2-15 years with inherited bone marrow failure, due to receive a stem cell transplant. The sequenced sample was PBMCs, obtained before TCRalphabeta/CD19-depleted stem cell transplant. CDR3 residues: CSARGDNNQPQHF. The CDR3 DNA is TGCAGTGCTAGAGGGGACAACAATCAGCCCCAGCATTTT.